This passage covers 5 T cell receptor beta chains from one sample sequenced in a study of glioma-infiltrating T cells. Amplification of TCR alpha and beta CDR3 regions from RNA used iRepertoire nested multiplex PCR. TCRdb re-analysed the multiplex PCR reads in MiXCR, keeping a single row per CDR3 protein. The profile shows fewer than 110,000 distinct CDR3 sequences, around 28% of them singletons. The specimen was glioma tissue, nonneoplastic brain tissue, or PBMCs (not recorded which). All receptors come from a human donor with low-grade glioma or glioblastoma, undergoing nonglioma brain surgery, or in good health (not recorded which).

The genes are TRBV19 and TRBJ1-1; D unclear. Trimming shortened V by 0 bases and J by 3 bases, and 5 bases separated the two germline ends. CDR1 LNHDA and CDR2 SQIVND come from the germline V gene (reference sequence). The CDR3 extends over 13 amino acids. The CDR3 is CASSIERYTEAFF. Written as DNA, the CDR3 is TGTGCCAGTAGTATAGAGCGCTACACTGAAGCTTTCTTT.

Worth noting for this clonotype: Its ends do not fully match the called genes, so a read error is possible. The V call is TRBV12-3 or TRBV12-4, the J call TRBJ1-1; perhaps TRBD1 as D (5 bases). The CDR3 runs 13 residues. The CDR3 nucleotides are TGTGCCAGCGGTTTTGGGGCGGACACTGAAGCTTCCTTT. This sequence encodes CASGFGADTEASF.

The chain links TRBV5-1 to TRBJ2-1; 10 bases map to TRBD2. This CDR3 spans 16 amino acids. Looked up from germline, CDR1 is SGHRS and CDR2 is YFSETQ. After removal of 4 bases from V and 7 bases from J, the junction contained 11 bases not matched to a gene. CDR3 sequence: CASSPVAGGALNEQFF. In DNA form, the CDR3 reads TGCGCCAGCAGCCCGGTAGCGGGGGGCGCCCTAAATGAGCAGTTCTTC.

About this clonotype itself: A read error may explain this, as a much larger clone is one base away. The CDR3 loop reads CASSPTGPSYNEQYF. The CDR3 bases are TGTGCCAGCTCACCGACAGGCCCTTCCTACAATGAGCAGTACTTC. The chain employs TRBV18 and TRBJ2-7; TRBD1 might be the D (6 bases). From germline, CDR1 is KGHSH and CDR2 LQKENI. V dropped 3 bases and J dropped 7 bases, with 19 bases sitting between them. CDR3 length: 15 residues.

This clonotype was recorded a few times. This rearrangement joins TRBV19 to TRBJ2-6, with D possibly being TRBD1 (6 bases). The CDR3 covers 16 residues. Germline values: CDR1 LNHDA, CDR2 SQIVND (reference sequence). V was pared by 7 bases and J by 0 bases, with 13 bases between. This CDR3 reads CASNRGGNSGANVLTF. The DNA of the CDR3 is TGTGCCAGTAACCGAGGGGGAAACTCTGGGGCCAACGTCCTGACTTTC.